This T cell receptor beta chain was captured by sequencing in a study of monozygotic twins with cystic fibrosis. On the study more broadly: Library input was three micrograms of fragmented DNA, with about 15 PCR cycles.

CDR1 is MNHEY and CDR2 is SVGAGI in the germline V gene. The trim removed 2 bases at V and 2 bases at J, leaving 5 bases unmatched. The CDR3 covers 16 residues. This table comes from immunoSEQ multiplex PCR, and its TCRdb copy is limited to in-frame clones, with some not included. The profile covers around 33,000 clones, with 84% appearing a single time and 1.5% to 2% taken by the ten largest. The clonotype comes from a girl aged 2 to 10 with cystic fibrosis. V usage is TRBV6-5 and J usage is TRBJ2-2, with 7 bases lining up with TRBD1. Sequences were obtained from blood. The CDR3 loop reads CASSYTGTVNTGELFF. DNA for the CDR3: TGTGCCAGCAGTTACACCGGGACAGTTAACACCGGGGAGCTGTTTTTT.